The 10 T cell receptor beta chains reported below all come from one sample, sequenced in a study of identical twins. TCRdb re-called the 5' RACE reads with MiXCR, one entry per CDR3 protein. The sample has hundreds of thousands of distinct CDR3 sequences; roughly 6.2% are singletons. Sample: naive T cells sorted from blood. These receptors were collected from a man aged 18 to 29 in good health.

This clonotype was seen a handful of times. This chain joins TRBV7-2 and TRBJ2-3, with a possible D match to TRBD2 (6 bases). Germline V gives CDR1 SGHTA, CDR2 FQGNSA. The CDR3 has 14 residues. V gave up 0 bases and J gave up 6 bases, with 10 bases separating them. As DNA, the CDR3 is TGTGCCAGCAGCTTAGCGCGTCGGGGGGATACGCAGTATTTT. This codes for CASSLARRGDTQYF.

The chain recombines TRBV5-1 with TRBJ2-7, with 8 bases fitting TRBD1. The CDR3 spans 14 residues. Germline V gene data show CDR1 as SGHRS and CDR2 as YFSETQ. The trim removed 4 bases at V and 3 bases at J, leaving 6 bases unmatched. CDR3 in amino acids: CASSPTGQVYEQYV. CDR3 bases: TGCGCCAGCAGCCCAACGGGACAGGTCTACGAGCAGTACGTC.

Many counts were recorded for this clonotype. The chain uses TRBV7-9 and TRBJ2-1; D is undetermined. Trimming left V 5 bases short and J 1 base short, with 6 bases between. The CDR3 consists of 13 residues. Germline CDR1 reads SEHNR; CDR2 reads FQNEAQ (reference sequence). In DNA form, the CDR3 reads TGTGCCAGCAGCGATAATTCCTACAATGAGCAGTTCTTC. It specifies CASSDNSYNEQFF.

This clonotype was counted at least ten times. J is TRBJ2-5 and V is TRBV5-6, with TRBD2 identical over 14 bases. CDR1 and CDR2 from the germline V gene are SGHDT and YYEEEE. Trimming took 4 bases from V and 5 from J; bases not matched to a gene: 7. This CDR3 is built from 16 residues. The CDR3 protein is CASSQGLAGAGETQYF. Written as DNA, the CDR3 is TGTGCCAGCAGCCAGGGACTAGCGGGGGCGGGGGAGACCCAGTACTTC. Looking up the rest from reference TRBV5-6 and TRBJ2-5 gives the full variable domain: DAGVTQSPTHLIKTRGQQVTLRCSPKSGHDTVSWYQQALGQGPQFIFQYYEEEERQRGNFPDRFSGHQFPNYSSELNVNALLLGDSALYLCASSQGLAGAGETQYFGPGTRLLVL.

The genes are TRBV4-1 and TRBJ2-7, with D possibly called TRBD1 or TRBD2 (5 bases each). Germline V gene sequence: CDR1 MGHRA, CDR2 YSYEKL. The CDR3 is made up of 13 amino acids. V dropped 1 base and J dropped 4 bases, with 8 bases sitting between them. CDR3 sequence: CASSQVGVYEQYF. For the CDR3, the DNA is TGCGCCAGCAGCCAAGTGGGGGTGTACGAGCAGTACTTC.

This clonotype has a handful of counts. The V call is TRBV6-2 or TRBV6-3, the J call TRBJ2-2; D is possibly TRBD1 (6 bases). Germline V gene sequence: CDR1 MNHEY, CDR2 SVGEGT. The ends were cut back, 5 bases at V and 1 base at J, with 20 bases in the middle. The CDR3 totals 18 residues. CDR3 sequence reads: CASSHPLGTSGNTGELFF. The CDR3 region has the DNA TGTGCCAGCAGTCATCCCCTGGGGACAAGTGGGAACACCGGGGAGCTGTTTTTT.

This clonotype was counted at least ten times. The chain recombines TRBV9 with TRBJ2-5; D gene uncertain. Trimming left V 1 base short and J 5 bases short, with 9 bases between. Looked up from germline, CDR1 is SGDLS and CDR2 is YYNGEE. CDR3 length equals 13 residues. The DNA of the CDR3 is TGTGCCAGCAGCGTACAAGGGTCGGAGACCCAGTACTTC. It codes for CASSVQGSETQYF.

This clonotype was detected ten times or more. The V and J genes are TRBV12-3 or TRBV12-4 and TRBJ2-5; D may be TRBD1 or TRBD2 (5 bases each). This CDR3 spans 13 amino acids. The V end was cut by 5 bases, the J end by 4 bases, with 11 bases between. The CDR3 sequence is CASSAGTLETQYF. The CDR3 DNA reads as TGTGCCAGCAGTGCCGGGACGTTAGAGACCCAGTACTTC.

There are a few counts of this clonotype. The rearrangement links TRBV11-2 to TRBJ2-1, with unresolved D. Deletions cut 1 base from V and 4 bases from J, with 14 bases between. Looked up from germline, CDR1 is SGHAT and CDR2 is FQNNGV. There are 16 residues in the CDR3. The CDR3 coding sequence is TGTGCCAGCAGCTTAGGTGTACAACCAGGTTACAATGAGCAGTTCTTC. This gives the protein CASSLGVQPGYNEQFF. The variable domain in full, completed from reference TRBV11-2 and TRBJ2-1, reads EAGVAQSPRYKIIEKRQSVAFWCNPISGHATLYWYQQILGQGPKLLIQFQNNGVVDDSQLPKDRFSAERLKGVDSTLKIQPAKLEDSAVYLCASSLGVQPGYNEQFFGPGTRLTVL.

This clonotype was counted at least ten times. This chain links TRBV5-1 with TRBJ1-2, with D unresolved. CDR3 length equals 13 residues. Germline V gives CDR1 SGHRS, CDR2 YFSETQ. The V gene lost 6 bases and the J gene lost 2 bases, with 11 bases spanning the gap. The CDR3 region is CASKDGLNYGYTF. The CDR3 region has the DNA TGCGCCAGCAAGGACGGCCTCAACTATGGCTACACCTTC.